Each of the 7 T cell receptor beta chains below was sequenced from the same sample in a study of T cell responses to AZD1222 COVID-19 vaccine. The protocol was immunoSEQ multiplex PCR, while the TCRdb copy is restricted to in-frame clones and leaves out a portion. The sample lists about 150,000 clones; roughly 90% were seen once. The sequencing used peripheral blood, collected 28 days after the second AZD1222 dose. The source is an adult who received the AZD1222 COVID-19 vaccine.

J is TRBJ1-2 and V is TRBV25-1; D not certain. This CDR3 region has 14 residues. V gave up 3 bases and J gave up 4 bases, with 12 bases separating them. Germline V CDR1 and CDR2: MGHDK, SYGVNS. CDR3 amino acids: CASSERVRGYGYTF. CDR3 nucleotides: TGTGCCAGCAGTGAGAGGGTCCGGGGCTATGGCTACACCTTC.

The chain has TRBV5-4 and TRBJ1-6; no reliable D call. The CDR3 extends over 14 amino acids. Germline V gives CDR1 SGHNT, CDR2 YYREEE (reference sequence). The V and J ends lost 3 bases and 9 bases respectively, with 13 bases between them. The chain's CDR3 is CASSWKDLGSPLHF. As DNA, the CDR3 is TGTGCCAGCAGCTGGAAAGACCTAGGTTCACCCCTCCACTTT.

V gene TRBV29-1 combines with J gene TRBJ1-2; the D gene is possibly TRBD1 (6 bases). The ends were cut back, 3 bases at V and 8 bases at J, with 10 bases in the middle. The germline V gene encodes CDR1 SQVTM and CDR2 ANQGSEA. This CDR3 is built from 11 residues. Here the CDR3 DNA reads TGCAGCGTTGAGGGGGCCGGAGGCTACACCTTC. It specifies CSVEGAGGYTF.

The chain uses TRBV27 and TRBJ1-6, with 10 bases identical to TRBD1. The germline gives CDR1 MNHEY, CDR2 SMNVEV (reference sequence). With V trimmed by 3 bases and J by 9 bases, 14 bases remained unmatched. This CDR3 is 18 amino acids long. The CDR3 loop is CASSFSHLWDRGFSPLHF. CDR3 nucleotides: TGTGCCAGCAGTTTCTCCCACCTCTGGGACAGGGGATTTTCACCCCTCCACTTT.

The chain has TRBV28 and TRBJ2-5, with 10 bases lining up with TRBD2. The germline V gene encodes CDR1 MDHEN and CDR2 SYDVKM. This CDR3 spans 15 amino acids. V lost 5 bases and J lost 4; bases outside the gene matches: 7. The CDR3 loop is CASSLAGEGGETQYF. In DNA, the CDR3 is TGTGCCAGCAGTCTAGCGGGAGAGGGCGGAGAGACCCAGTACTTC.

The V call is TRBV5-1, the J call TRBJ2-3; D assignment may be TRBD1 or TRBD2 (5 bases each). Germline-derived CDR1 and CDR2 are SGHRS and YFSETQ. The CDR3 has 15 amino acids. V was pared by 4 bases and J by 3 bases, with 15 bases between. In nucleotides, the CDR3 is TGCGCCAGCAGCCCGGGGCAGGTGCGTACAGATACGCAGTATTTT. Encoded protein: CASSPGQVRTDTQYF.

There are a few counts of this clone. The chain carries TRBV18 and TRBJ2-1, with 9 bases lining up with TRBD2. CDR1 and CDR2 (germline): KGHSH, LQKENI. Trimming at V came to 0 bases and at J to 4 bases, leaving 7 bases not matched to a gene. The CDR3 has 17 residues. The CDR3 protein is CASSPPLGLAGYNEQFF. CDR3 DNA: TGTGCCAGCTCACCACCGTTGGGACTAGCTGGTTACAATGAGCAGTTCTTC.